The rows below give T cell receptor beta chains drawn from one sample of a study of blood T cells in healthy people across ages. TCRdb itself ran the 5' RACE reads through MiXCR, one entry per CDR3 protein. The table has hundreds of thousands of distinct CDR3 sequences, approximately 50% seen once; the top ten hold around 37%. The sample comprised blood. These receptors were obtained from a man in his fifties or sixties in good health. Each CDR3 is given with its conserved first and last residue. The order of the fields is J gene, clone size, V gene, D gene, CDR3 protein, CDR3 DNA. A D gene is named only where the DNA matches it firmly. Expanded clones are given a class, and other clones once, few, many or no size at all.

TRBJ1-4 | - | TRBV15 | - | CATSRDNGATNEKLFF | TGTGCCACCAGCAGAGATAACGGTGCAACTAATGAAAAACTGTTTTTT
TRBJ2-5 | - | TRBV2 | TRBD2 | CASRRTSGGGGTQYF | TGTGCCAGCAGACGGACTAGCGGGGGGGGCGGGACCCAGTACTTC
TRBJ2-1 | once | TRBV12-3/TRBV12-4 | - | CASSNPYNEQFF | TGTGCCAGCAGTAACCCATACAATGAGCAGTTCTTC
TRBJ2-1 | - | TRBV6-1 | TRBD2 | CASTKGSGLDNEQFF | TGTGCCAGCACCAAAGGGTCGGGACTAGACAATGAGCAGTTCTTC
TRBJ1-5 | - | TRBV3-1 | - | CASSQGGVPQHF | TGTGCCAGCAGCCAGGGGGGCGTACCCCAGCATTTT
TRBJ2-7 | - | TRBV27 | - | CASSFSGPNYEQYF | TGTGCCAGCAGTTTCTCGGGACCCAACTACGAGCAGTACTTC
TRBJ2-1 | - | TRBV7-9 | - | CASSLRLAHNEQFF | TGTGCCAGCAGCTTGCGCCTAGCGCACAATGAGCAGTTCTTC
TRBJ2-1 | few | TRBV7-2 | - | CASSRVSAVTGDEQFF | TGTGCCAGCAGCCGAGTCTCGGCAGTCACGGGGGATGAGCAGTTCTTC
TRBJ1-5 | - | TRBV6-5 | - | CASRKDGGVQPQHF | TGTGCCAGCAGAAAAGACGGCGGGGTTCAGCCCCAGCATTTT
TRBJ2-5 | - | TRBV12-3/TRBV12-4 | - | CASSLGELETQYF | TGTGCCAGCAGTTTAGGGGAATTGGAGACCCAGTACTTC
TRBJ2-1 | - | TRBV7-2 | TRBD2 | CASSLMSSGRTYYNEQFF | TGTGCCAGCAGCTTAATGTCTAGCGGGCGTACATACTACAATGAGCAGTTCTTC
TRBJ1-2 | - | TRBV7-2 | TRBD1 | CASSLGPGQGGYGYTF | TGTGCCAGCAGCTTAGGACCGGGACAGGGGGGATATGGCTACACCTTC
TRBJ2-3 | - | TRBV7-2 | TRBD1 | CASRKTGVADTQYF | TGTGCCAGCAGGAAGACAGGGGTAGCGGATACGCAGTATTTT
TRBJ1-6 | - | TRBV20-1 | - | CSARDRAGSSYNSPLHF | TGCAGTGCTAGAGATCGGGCAGGTAGCTCCTATAATTCACCCCTCCACTTT
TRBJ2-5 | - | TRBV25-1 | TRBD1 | CASTSSGTEETQYF | TGTGCCAGCACCTCCTCCGGGACAGAAGAGACCCAGTACTTC
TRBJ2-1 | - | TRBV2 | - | CATAVYNEQFF | TGTGCCACCGCCGTTTACAATGAGCAGTTCTTC
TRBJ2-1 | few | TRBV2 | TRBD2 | CASFGTSGPNEQFF | TGTGCCAGCTTCGGGACTAGCGGTCCCAATGAGCAGTTCTTC
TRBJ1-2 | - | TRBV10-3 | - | CAIHSPGGTCGYTF | TGTGCCATCCACTCCCCGGGAGGGACCTGTGGCTACACCTTC
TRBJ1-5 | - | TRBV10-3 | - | CAISAQPNQPQHF | TGTGCCATCAGTGCCCAACCTAATCAGCCCCAGCATTTT
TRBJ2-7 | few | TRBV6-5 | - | CASSPGGIFAYEQYF | TGTGCCAGCAGCCCTGGGGGCATCTTTGCCTACGAGCAGTACTTC